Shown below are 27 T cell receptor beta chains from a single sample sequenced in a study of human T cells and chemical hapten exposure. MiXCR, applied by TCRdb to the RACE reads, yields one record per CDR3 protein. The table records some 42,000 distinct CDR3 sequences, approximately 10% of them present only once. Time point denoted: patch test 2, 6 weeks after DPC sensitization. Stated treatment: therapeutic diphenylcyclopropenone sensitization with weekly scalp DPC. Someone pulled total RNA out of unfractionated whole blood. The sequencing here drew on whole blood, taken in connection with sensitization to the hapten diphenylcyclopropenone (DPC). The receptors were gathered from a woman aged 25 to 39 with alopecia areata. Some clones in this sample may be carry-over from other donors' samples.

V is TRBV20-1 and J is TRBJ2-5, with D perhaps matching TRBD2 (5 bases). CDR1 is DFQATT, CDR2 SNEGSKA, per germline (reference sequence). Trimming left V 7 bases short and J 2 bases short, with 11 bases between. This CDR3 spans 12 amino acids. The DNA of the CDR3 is TGCAGTGTGAGGGTCAGACAAGAGACCCAGTACTTC. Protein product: CSVRVRQETQYF.

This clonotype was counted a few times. The DNA of the CDR3 is TGTGCCAGCAGCCCTGACGGAAATAGCAATCAGCCCCAGCATTTT. This sequence encodes CASSPDGNSNQPQHF. The chain links TRBV12-3 or TRBV12-4 to TRBJ1-5; no firm D call. The CDR3 runs 15 residues. V shed 6 bases and J shed 0 bases, with 12 bases lying between them.

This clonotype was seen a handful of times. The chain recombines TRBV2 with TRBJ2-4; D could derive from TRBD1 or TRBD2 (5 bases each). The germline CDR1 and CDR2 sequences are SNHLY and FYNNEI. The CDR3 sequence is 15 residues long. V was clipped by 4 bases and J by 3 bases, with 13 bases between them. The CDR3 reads CASSGAGRDKNIQYF. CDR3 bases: TGTGCCAGCAGTGGGGCAGGGAGAGACAAAAACATTCAGTACTTC.

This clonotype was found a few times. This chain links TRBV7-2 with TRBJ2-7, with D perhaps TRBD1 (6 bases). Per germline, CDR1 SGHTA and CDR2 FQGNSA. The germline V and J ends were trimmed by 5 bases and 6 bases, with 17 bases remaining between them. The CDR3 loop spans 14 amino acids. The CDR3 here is CASSVRPSGAEQYF. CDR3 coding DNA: TGTGCCAGCAGCGTACGGCCCTCAGGGGCCGAGCAGTACTTC. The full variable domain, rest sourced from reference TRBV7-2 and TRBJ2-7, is GAGVSQSPSNKVTEKGKDVELRCDPISGHTALYWYRQSLGQGLEFLIYFQGNSAPDKSGLPSDRFSAERTGGSVSTLTIQRTQQEDSAVYLCASSVRPSGAEQYFGPGTRLTVT.

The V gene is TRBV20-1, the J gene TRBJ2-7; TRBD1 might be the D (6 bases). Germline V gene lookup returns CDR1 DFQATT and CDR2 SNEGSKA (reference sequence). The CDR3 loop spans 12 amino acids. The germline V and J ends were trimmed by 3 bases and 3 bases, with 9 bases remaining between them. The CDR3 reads CSARTGFYEQYF. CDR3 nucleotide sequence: TGCAGTGCTAGGACAGGTTTCTACGAGCAGTACTTC.

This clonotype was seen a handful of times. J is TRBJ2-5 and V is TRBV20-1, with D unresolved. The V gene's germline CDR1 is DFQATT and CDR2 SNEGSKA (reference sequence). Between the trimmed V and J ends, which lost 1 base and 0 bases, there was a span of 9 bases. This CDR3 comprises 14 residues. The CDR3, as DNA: TGCAGTGCTAGAGTACGCAGGAACCAAGAGACCCAGTACTTC. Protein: CSARVRRNQETQYF.

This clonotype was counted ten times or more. The CDR3 DNA is TGTGCCAGCAGTTCCCGGTCTGAGCAGTTCTTC. Its protein product is CASSSRSEQFF. The V gene is TRBV28, the J gene TRBJ2-1; D unresolved. The ends were cut back, 4 bases at V and 9 bases at J, with 7 bases in the middle. CDR1 and CDR2 from the germline V gene are MDHEN and SYDVKM. The CDR3 totals 11 residues.

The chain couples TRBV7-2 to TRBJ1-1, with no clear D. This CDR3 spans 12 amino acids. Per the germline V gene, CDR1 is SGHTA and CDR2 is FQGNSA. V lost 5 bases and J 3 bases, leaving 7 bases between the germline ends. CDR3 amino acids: CASSPWDTEAFF. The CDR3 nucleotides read TGTGCCAGCAGCCCGTGGGACACTGAAGCTTTCTTT.

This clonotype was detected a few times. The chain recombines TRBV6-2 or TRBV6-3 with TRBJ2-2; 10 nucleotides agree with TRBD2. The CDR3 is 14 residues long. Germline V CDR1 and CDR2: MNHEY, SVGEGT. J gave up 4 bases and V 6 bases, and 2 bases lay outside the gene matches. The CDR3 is CASRRTSGTGELFF. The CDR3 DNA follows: TGTGCCAGCAGACGGACTAGCGGCACCGGGGAGCTGTTTTTT.

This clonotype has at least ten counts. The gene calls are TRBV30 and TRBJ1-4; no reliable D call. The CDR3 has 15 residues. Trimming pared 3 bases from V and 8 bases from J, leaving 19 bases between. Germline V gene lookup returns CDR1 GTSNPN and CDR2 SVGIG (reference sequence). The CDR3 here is CAWRRYGKQAEKLFF. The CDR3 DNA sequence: TGTGCCTGGAGAAGGTACGGGAAGCAGGCCGAAAAACTGTTTTTT.

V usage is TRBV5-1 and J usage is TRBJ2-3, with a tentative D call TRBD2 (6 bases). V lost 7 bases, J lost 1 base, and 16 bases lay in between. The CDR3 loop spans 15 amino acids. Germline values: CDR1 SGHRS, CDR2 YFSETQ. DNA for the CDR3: TGCGCCAGCGGCCCCGACGGGGGTGGCACAGATACGCAGTATTTT. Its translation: CASGPDGGGTDTQYF.

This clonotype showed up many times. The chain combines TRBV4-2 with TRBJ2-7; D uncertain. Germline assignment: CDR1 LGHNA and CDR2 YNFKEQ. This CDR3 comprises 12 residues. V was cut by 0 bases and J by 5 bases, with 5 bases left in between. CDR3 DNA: TGTGCCAGCAGCCAAGATACCCACGAGCAGTACTTC. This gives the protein CASSQDTHEQYF.

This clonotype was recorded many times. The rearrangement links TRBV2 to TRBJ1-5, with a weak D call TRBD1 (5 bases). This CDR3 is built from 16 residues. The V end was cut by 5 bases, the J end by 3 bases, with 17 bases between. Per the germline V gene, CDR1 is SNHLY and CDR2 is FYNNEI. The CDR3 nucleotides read TGTGCCAGCAGTACTCATAGCCGGGACCCCAATCAGCCCCAGCATTTT. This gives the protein CASSTHSRDPNQPQHF. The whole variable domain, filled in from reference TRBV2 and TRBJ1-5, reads EPEVTQTPSHQVTQMGQEVILRCVPISNHLYFYWYRQILGQKVEFLVSFYNNEISEKSEIFDDQFSVERPDGSNFTLKIRSTKLEDSAMYFCASSTHSRDPNQPQHFGDGTRLSIL.

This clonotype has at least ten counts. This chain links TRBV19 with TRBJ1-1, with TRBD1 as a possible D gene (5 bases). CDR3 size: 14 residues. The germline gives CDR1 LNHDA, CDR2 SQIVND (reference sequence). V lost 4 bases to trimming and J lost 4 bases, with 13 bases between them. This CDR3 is CASSTRRGGTEAFF. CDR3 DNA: TGTGCCAGTAGTACTAGAAGGGGAGGCACTGAAGCTTTCTTT.

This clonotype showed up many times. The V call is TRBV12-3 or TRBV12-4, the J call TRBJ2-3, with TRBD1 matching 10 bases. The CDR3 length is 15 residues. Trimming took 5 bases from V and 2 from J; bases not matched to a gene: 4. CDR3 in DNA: TGTGCCAGCAGTAAGACAGGGGGCTCCACAGATACGCAGTATTTT. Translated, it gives CASSKTGGSTDTQYF.

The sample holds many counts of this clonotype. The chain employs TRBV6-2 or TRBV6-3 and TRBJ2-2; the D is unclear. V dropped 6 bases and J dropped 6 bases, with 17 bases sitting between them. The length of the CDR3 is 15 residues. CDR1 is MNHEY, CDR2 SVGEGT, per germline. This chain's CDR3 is CASRPLWSIAGELFF. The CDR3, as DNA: TGTGCCAGCAGACCTTTATGGAGTATTGCCGGGGAGCTGTTTTTT.

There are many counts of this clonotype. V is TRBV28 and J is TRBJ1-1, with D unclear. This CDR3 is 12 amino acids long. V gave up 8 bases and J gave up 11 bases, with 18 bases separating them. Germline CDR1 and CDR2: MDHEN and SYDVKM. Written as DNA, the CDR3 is TGTGCCAGCGCGAGCACTATTAGGAGGGCTTTCTTT. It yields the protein CASASTIRRAFF. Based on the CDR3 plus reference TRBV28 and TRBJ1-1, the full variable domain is DVKVTQSSRYLVKRTGEKVFLECVQDMDHENMFWYRQDPGLGLRLIYFSYDVKMKEKGDIPEGYSVSREKKERFSLILESASTNQTSMYLCASASTIRRAFFGQGTRLTVV.

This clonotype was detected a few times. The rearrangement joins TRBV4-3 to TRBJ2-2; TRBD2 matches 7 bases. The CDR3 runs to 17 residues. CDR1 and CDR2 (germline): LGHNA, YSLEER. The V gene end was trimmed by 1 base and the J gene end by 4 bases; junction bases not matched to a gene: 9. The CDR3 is CASSQVGGGSVTGELFF. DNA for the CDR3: TGCGCCAGCAGCCAAGTTGGCGGGGGATCGGTCACCGGGGAGCTGTTTTTT.

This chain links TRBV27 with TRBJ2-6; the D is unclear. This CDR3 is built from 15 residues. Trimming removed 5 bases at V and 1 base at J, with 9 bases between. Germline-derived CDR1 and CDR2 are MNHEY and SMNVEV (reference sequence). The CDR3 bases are TGTGCCAGCAGTATAGGGCCTTCTGGGGCCAACGTCCTGACTTTC. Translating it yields CASSIGPSGANVLTF.

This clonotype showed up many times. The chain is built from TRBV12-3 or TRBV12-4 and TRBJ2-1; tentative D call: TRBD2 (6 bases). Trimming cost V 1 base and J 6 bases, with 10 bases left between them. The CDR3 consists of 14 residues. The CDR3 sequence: CASSLGLGSNEQFF. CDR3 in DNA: TGTGCCAGCAGTTTAGGACTAGGAAGCAATGAGCAGTTCTTC.

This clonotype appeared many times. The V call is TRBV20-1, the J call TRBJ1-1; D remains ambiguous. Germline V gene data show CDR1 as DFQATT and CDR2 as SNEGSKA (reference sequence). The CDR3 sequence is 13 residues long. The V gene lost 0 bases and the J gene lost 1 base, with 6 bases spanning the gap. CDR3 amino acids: CSARDRGNTEAFF. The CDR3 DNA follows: TGCAGTGCTAGAGATCGCGGGAACACTGAAGCTTTCTTT.

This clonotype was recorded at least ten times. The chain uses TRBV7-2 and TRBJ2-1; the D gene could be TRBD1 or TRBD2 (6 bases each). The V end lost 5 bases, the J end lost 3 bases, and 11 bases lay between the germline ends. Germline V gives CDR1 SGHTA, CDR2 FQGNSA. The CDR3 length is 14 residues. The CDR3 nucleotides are TGTGCCAGCAGCCTTGGGGGGCTCTACAATGAGCAGTTCTTC. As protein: CASSLGGLYNEQFF. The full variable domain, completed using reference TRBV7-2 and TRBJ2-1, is GAGVSQSPSNKVTEKGKDVELRCDPISGHTALYWYRQSLGQGLEFLIYFQGNSAPDKSGLPSDRFSAERTGGSVSTLTIQRTQQEDSAVYLCASSLGGLYNEQFFGPGTRLTVL.

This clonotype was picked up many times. CDR3 loop: CASSIAWGGETQYF. CDR3 coding DNA: TGTGCCAGTAGTATAGCTTGGGGCGGCGAGACCCAGTACTTC. The rearrangement uses TRBV19 and TRBJ2-5; D might be TRBD1 (5 bases). Germline CDR1 reads LNHDA; CDR2 reads SQIVND (reference sequence). The ends were cut back, 1 base at V and 5 bases at J, with 11 bases in the middle. The length of the CDR3 is 14 residues. Full variable domain (rest looked up from reference TRBV19 and TRBJ2-5): DGGITQSPKYLFRKEGQNVTLSCEQNLNHDAMYWYRQDPGQGLRLIYYSQIVNDFQKGDIAEGYSVSREKKESFPLTVTSAQKNPTAFYLCASSIAWGGETQYFGPGTRLLVL.

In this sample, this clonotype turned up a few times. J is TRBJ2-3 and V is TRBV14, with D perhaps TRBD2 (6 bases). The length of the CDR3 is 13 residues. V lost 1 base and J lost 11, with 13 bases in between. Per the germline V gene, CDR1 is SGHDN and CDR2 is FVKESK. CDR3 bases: TGTGCCAGCAGCCAAGTATCCGGGGGTGAGCAGTATTTT. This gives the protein CASSQVSGGEQYF.

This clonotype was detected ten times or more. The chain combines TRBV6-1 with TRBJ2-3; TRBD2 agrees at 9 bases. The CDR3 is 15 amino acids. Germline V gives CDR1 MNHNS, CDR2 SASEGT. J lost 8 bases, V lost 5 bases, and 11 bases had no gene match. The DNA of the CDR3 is TGTGCCAGCAGTCAGACTAGCGGATCCTCTGGTACGCAGTATTTT. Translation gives CASSQTSGSSGTQYF.

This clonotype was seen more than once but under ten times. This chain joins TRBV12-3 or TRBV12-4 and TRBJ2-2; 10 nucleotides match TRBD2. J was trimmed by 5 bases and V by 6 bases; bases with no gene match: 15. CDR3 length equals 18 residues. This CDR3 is CASSPADWERGGTGELFF. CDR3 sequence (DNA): TGTGCCAGCAGCCCCGCCGATTGGGAGCGGGGGGGTACCGGGGAGCTGTTTTTT.

CDR3 amino acids: CATKSSGANVLTF. In nucleotides, the CDR3 is TGTGCCACCAAAAGCTCTGGGGCCAACGTCCTGACTTTC. The chain has TRBV6-2 or TRBV6-3 and TRBJ2-6; D remains unclear. The CDR3 spans 13 residues. Trimming took off 10 bases at V and 0 bases at J, with 7 bases between the two ends. Germline CDR1 and CDR2: MNHEY and SVGEGT.